This T cell receptor (beta chain) was retrieved from a study of cytomegalovirus exposure and HLA in healthy donors (dated by TCRdb to about 2017). Regarding the study in general: According to an earlier analysis of 550 to 750 of the donors, about 190 million T cells yielded approximately 120 million unique TCR beta sequences and around 280 Gb of sequence data. HLA typing included class I and class II loci at four-digit resolution. Of the 300 to 400 genotyped donors, 81% fell in the genetic ancestry cluster associated with self-reported Caucasian donors. Besides the first cohort of under 700 subjects, a separate validation cohort made up of roughly 120 different subjects was used. The study used immunosequencing to profile the T cell repertoires of hundreds of subjects and linked those repertoires to cytomegalovirus serostatus. An early release covering roughly 600 HLA-typed donors comprised approximately 300 gigabases of sequencing data and 85 million or so unique TCR sequences. To predict cytomegalovirus infection status, the study combined high-throughput TCR immunosequencing, statistical association of individual TCRs with disease status, and machine learning. Across under 500 genotyped donors of the cohort, an average of approximately 200,000 unique TCR beta nucleotide sequences per donor were sequenced, and 15% to 20% of those sequences were non-productive. To study patterns of TCR occurrence, a later analysis re-analyzed previously published TCR beta repertoires from 500 to 850 donors and added high-resolution HLA genotyping. An earlier analysis of 587 of the donors used high-throughput TCR beta sequencing to judge whether each TCR beta V gene segment behaved as functional or pseudogenic. Donor age, sex, ethnicity and CMV serostatus were compiled alongside the repertoire data. A later genetic analysis took genome-wide SNP genotypes for about three fifths of the roughly 700 donors and used that subset as a discovery cohort. The study was designed to test whether signatures of past pathogen exposure could be identified by cataloging public T cell receptors. Every discovery cohort repertoire had been produced on one sequencing platform. Rather than drawing on any new phenotypic data, the later analysis identified candidate immune exposures from TCR beta sequences and the way those sequences occurred across donors. About five DR-DQ haplotypes were treated as single units for association and clustering because of strong linkage in the cohort. The number of donors typed differed by locus, with about 629-630 for A, B, C, DRB1 and DQB1, more than 500 for DQA1, approximately 570 for DPA1, and roughly 450 for DPB1.

The CDR3 sequence holds 16 residues, the cysteine and phenylalanine included. Of the read, only the CDR3 DNA is kept; its 48 bases are in frame from base 1. At the junction V is shortened by 4 bases and J by 2 bases, with 18 bases in between. CDR1 and CDR2 are drawn from the germline V gene: ENHRY, SYGVKD. The cohort was made up of around 720 healthy bone marrow donors. Cohort members were all nominally healthy when sampled, although unrecorded immune exposures were likely present. The donor was CMV seronegative and was included in the group of several hundred seronegative cohort members. Every donor gave a peripheral blood sample, and the peripheral blood mononuclear cells from that sample were used for TCR beta sequencing. Genomic DNA extraction from the blood cell samples was performed with the Qiagen DNeasy Blood Extraction Kit. This clone was recorded only once. Its antigen is still unknown. Base qualities are not provided; no much larger clone lies one nucleotide away.

The receptor library was made with the immunoSEQ multiplex PCR assay. For the multiplex PCR, a mixture combining 60 forward primers for TCR Vbeta segments and 13 reverse primers for TCR Jbeta segments was used. The CDR3 region of rearranged TCR beta genes was amplified from genomic DNA by a multiplex PCR assay. Amplified TCR beta libraries were sequenced as 87-base-pair reads on the Illumina HiSeq System. The paper's processing steps were these. A later analysis tallied roughly 76 million unique TCR beta chains across the 650 to 750 repertoires, and roughly 11 million of those chains were shared by two or more donors. A nearest-neighbor algorithm error-corrected the raw reads and collapsed the reads into unique sequences, merging closely related sequences to remove PCR and sequencing errors. To assign V, D and J gene segments, CDR3 sequences were aligned to IMGT reference sequences. For a sequence to be retained, at least a six-nucleotide match to both a V gene segment and a J gene segment was required. Rearrangements were classified as productive when the CDR3 lacked stop codons and remained in frame with V and J, and all other rearrangements were classified as non-productive. CDR3 was defined according to IMGT convention as the region running from the second conserved V-encoded cysteine to the conserved J-encoded phenylalanine. In an earlier analysis of some 550 of the donors, sequences lacking an unambiguous match to a single V gene segment were excluded. In an earlier analysis of approximately 550 of the donors, V segments were called functional above 56.7% productive rearrangements and were called segregating when the between-donor standard deviation exceeded 5%. A statistical classification framework was developed to diagnose cytomegalovirus status using the catalog of TCR beta chain sequences. In a later analysis, V and J genes were assigned by comparing TCR nucleotide sequences against IMGT/GENE-DB human TR gene sequences. The TCRdist pipeline was used in a later analysis to assign CDR3 sequences and most-parsimonious VDJ recombination scenarios. In a later analysis, every TCR beta chain was defined by the combination of its CDR3 amino acid sequence and its V-gene family, and reads without a unique V-gene family were dropped. In a later analysis, 500 to 700 highly shared, low-generation-probability nucleotide sequences were removed to address suspected cross-contamination and a sequencing artifact. In a later analysis, a clonal expansion index was calculated for each public chain from normalized within-repertoire ranks of inferred template counts. Generation probabilities in a later analysis came from a VDJ recombination model fitted to out-of-frame rearrangements, and those results were checked against IGoR. In a later analysis, hypergeometric tests were used to score TCR-TCR, TCR-HLA and TCR-CMV co-occurrence, with a repertoire-size bias correction applied to TCR pairs. False discovery rates were estimated in a later analysis by permuting HLA or CMV assignments 20 times. In a later analysis, co-occurring TCRs were grouped with DBSCAN, and TCRdist sequence similarity was added when clustering was performed within HLA-allele-positive subsets. Co-occurrence clustering excluded repertoires with fewer than 30,000 or more than 120,000 public chains, plus five with anomalous nucleotide sharing. Held by TCRdb, this immuneACCESS table contains in-frame sequences only and omits some clones. Under half of the omission traces to an unresolved V gene where checked; the cause of the rest is unknown. The V and J calls and clone size were taken over from that table, and D and trimming were inferred from the DNA. A total of some 120,000 clones appear in this sample, roughly 70% of them only once. Of the sample, around 3.2% is held by the ten largest clones.

Overall study outcomes, separate from this receptor: Strong co-occurrence of HLA alleles, especially DR and DQ, made assigning TCR associations to individual alleles difficult. In a later genetic analysis, a missense DCLRE1C variant was associated with V-gene and J-gene trimming of TCR beta chains, and the association was replicated in an independent cohort. Because the 87-base-pair reads could not distinguish some IMGT-functional V segments, including TRBV6-2 and TRBV6-3, those segments were excluded. A total of roughly 160 TCR beta chains were listed by the study as associated with cytomegalovirus. This cohort had only TCR beta chains sequenced, and the lack of alpha or paired-chain data limited which features could be detected. A further reported finding was that TCR beta sequences accurately predicted the HLA-A and HLA-B alleles for most subjects in the first cohort. A group of highly shared sequence variants was considered likely to be a technical artifact of the sequencing pipeline. A later analysis reported that several top co-occurrence clusters appeared linked to parvovirus B19, influenza, CMV and Epstein-Barr virus. The authors suggested that the approach could potentially be extended to other disease states and immunological phenotypes. In an earlier analysis of 500 to 650 of the donors, most TCR beta V segments appeared in productive rearrangements about 87% or about 30% of the time, broadly matching IMGT annotations. Cytomegalovirus status was reported to be diagnosed by the classifier with high specificity and sensitivity in both the original and validation cohorts. Presence/absence analyses assumed roughly uniform sequencing depth across donors, an assumption that may not hold. Across donors, most TCR sequences were observed very rarely, whereas some public TCRs were present in many individuals. Linkage disequilibrium might explain the correlated functional status among segregating V segments, but an unknown experimental factor could not be excluded. In a later genetic analysis, fewer N-insertions in productive TCRs were reported among donors in an Asian-associated ancestry cluster than the roughly 700-donor mean. A few of the identified cytomegalovirus-associated TCR beta chains were confirmed in vitro to be specific for cytomegalovirus antigens. Compared with equally common non-associated chains, HLA-associated TCR beta chains in a later analysis were more clonally expanded and had lower generation probabilities. At a false discovery rate of 0.05, a later analysis linked 15,000 to 20,000 TCR beta sequences to specific HLA alleles. According to a later analysis, most CMV-associated TCR beta chains appeared to be HLA-restricted, and the HLA associations seemed to be driven largely by CMV exposure. In a later analysis, the rate of TCR association differed among HLA loci, with DRB1 alleles having the most associated TCRs and HLA-C alleles having the fewest. For the cohort, immune exposure information was limited to CMV serostatus. Because counts were too low, more than 15 rarely observed V segments, including chromosome 9 orphons, were excluded from the earlier analysis of a few hundred of the donors. HLA typing was unavailable for some donors at each locus, so association tests used only the typed subset.

The receptor was isolated from a man in his thirties or forties in good health and CMV-seronegative. This chain joins TRBV10-3 to TRBJ2-7; the D gene is perhaps TRBD2, on 6 matching bases. Sequencing input: PBMCs. The CDR3 region: CAISVPGTGPTYEQYF. The sequenced DNA: TGTGCCATCAGTGTCCCCGGGACTGGCCCAACCTACGAGCAGTACTTC.